These 30 T cell receptor beta chains share one sample of origin, sequenced in a study of cytomegalovirus exposure and HLA in healthy donors. Assay: immunoSEQ multiplex PCR; the TCRdb copy retains only in-frame clones and omits some. This table has approximately 53,000 clones, roughly nine tenths appearing once. Sequenced sample: PBMCs. These receptors were obtained from a man aged 18 to 29 in good health and CMV-seronegative.

The chain carries TRBV19 and TRBJ2-7; 7 bases align to TRBD1. The germline CDR1 and CDR2 sequences are LNHDA and SQIVND (reference sequence). This CDR3 comprises 13 residues. J was trimmed by 2 bases and V by 8 bases; bases with no gene match: 6. The CDR3 DNA sequence: TGTGCCAGTTCACAGGGGTTGCCCTACGAGCAGTACTTC. This sequence encodes CASSQGLPYEQYF.

This clone was observed a few times. The chain couples TRBV30 to TRBJ2-1; 11 positions agree with TRBD2. CDR1 is GTSNPN and CDR2 is SVGIG in the germline V gene (reference sequence). V shed 1 base and J 4 bases; nucleotides not matched to a gene: 0. The length of the CDR3 is 14 residues. The CDR3 bases are TGTGCCTGGAGTGGACTAGCGGGGTACAATGAGCAGTTCTTC. This translates into CAWSGLAGYNEQFF.

The genes are TRBV4-1 and TRBJ2-1; 11 nucleotides line up with TRBD2. Germline V gene sequence: CDR1 MGHRA, CDR2 YSYEKL. V shed 4 bases, J shed 8 bases, and the junction held 13 bases outside the gene matches. This CDR3 region has 17 residues. The CDR3 region is CASSLDPGTSGRYEQFF. The CDR3 DNA follows: TGCGCCAGCAGCCTCGATCCCGGGACTAGCGGACGATATGAGCAGTTCTTC.

This clone has only one observation. The rearrangement joins TRBV9 to TRBJ2-7, with 9 bases aligning to TRBD2. The V gene's germline CDR1 is SGDLS and CDR2 YYNGEE. CDR3 size: 14 residues. With V trimmed by 2 bases and J by 0 bases, 0 bases remained unmatched. The CDR3 bases are TGTGCCAGCAGCGTGACTAGCGGCTCCTACGAGCAGTACTTC. Its translation: CASSVTSGSYEQYF.

The chain uses TRBV28 and TRBJ1-2; 7 bases map to TRBD1. The germline V gene encodes CDR1 MDHEN and CDR2 SYDVKM. The CDR3 covers 13 residues. J gave up 1 base and V 8 bases, and 4 bases lay outside the gene matches. The DNA for the CDR3 is TGTGCCAGCCACAGGGGCCTTAACTATGGCTACACCTTC. Translated: CASHRGLNYGYTF.

The chain couples TRBV27 to TRBJ2-7, with 11 bases lining up with TRBD2. The CDR3 extends over 14 amino acids. Losses at the gene ends were 5 bases for V and 6 bases for J; bases not matched to a gene: 6. Germline V gene sequence: CDR1 MNHEY, CDR2 SMNVEV (reference sequence). CDR3 amino acids: CASSQLAGVGEQYF. The CDR3 DNA follows: TGTGCCAGCAGTCAACTAGCGGGAGTTGGCGAGCAGTACTTC.

The J gene is TRBJ1-5, the V gene TRBV9; no clear D gene. The ends were cut back, 0 bases at V and 0 bases at J, with 7 bases in the middle. CDR3 size: 15 residues. In germline, CDR1 is SGDLS, CDR2 YYNGEE. The CDR3 nucleotides are TGTGCCAGCAGCGTAGGGAGCACTAGCAATCAGCCCCAGCATTTT. This codes for CASSVGSTSNQPQHF.

In its sample, this clone was seen a few times. The chain couples TRBV19 to TRBJ2-1; 7 positions match TRBD1. This CDR3 is 14 amino acids long. The V segment lost 2 bases and the J segment 8 bases; nucleotides outside the gene matches: 6. Germline loops: CDR1 LNHDA, CDR2 SQIVND (reference sequence). The CDR3 DNA follows: TGTGCCAGTAGTATAAACAGGGGATCCGATGAGCAGTTCTTC. This translates into CASSINRGSDEQFF.

The genes are TRBV12-5 and TRBJ2-5; TRBD1 might be the D (6 bases). V dropped 2 bases and J dropped 4 bases, with 20 bases sitting between them. The CDR3 extends over 17 amino acids. Germline CDR1 LGHNT, CDR2 FRNRAP. The CDR3 DNA follows: TGTGCTAGTGGTTTGTCTTCTGCCGAGGACAGAGGAGAGACCCAGTACTTC. Its translation is CASGLSSAEDRGETQYF.

J is TRBJ2-1 and V is TRBV6-6; 7 bases map to TRBD1. Per germline, CDR1 MNHNY and CDR2 SVGAGI (reference sequence). V shed 6 bases and J 10 bases; nucleotides not matched to a gene: 6. There are 12 residues in the CDR3. Written as DNA, the CDR3 is TGTGCCAGCAGACCACAGGGGACCGAGCAGTTCTTC. This encodes CASRPQGTEQFF.

The chain employs TRBV18 and TRBJ2-1, with D perhaps TRBD1 (7 bases). V lost 5 bases to trimming and J lost 0 bases, with 17 bases between them. The germline CDR1 and CDR2 sequences are KGHSH and LQKENI. This CDR3 comprises 17 residues. This CDR3 reads CASSSKSQGGSYNEQFF. The CDR3 DNA follows: TGTGCCAGCTCATCAAAGAGCCAGGGGGGCTCCTACAATGAGCAGTTCTTC.

The chain carries TRBV4-2 and TRBJ1-2; a possible D gene is TRBD1 (5 bases). V was pared by 2 bases and J by 4 bases, with 20 bases between. This CDR3 comprises 17 residues. CDR1 is LGHNA and CDR2 is YNFKEQ in the germline V gene. The CDR3 nucleotides are TGTGCCAGCAGCCAAACGGGGGTGGGGCGCGACGTCTATGGCTACACCTTC. Residues: CASSQTGVGRDVYGYTF.

This clone was recorded only once. V usage is TRBV19 and J usage is TRBJ1-1, with D maybe TRBD1 (5 bases). With 7 bases removed from V and 9 bases from J, the gap between germline ends came to 15 bases. In germline, CDR1 is LNHDA, CDR2 SQIVND (reference sequence). The CDR3 is 12 residues long. The CDR3 here is CASTSGAEKAFF. CDR3 nucleotide sequence: TGTGCCAGTACCTCTGGGGCAGAAAAAGCTTTCTTT.

This clone was found a few times. V and J are TRBV28 and TRBJ2-5; perhaps TRBD2 as D (6 bases). The germline V gene encodes CDR1 MDHEN and CDR2 SYDVKM. This CDR3 has 14 residues. The V end was cut by 7 bases, the J end by 7 bases, with 19 bases between. The CDR3, as DNA: TGTGCCAGCACTGGACACGCGATGGGGGGGACCCAGTACTTC. The encoded protein is CASTGHAMGGTQYF.

This clone appeared a single time. This chain connects TRBV27 to TRBJ2-1; 9 nucleotides agree with TRBD2. Germline CDR1 and CDR2: MNHEY and SMNVEV (reference sequence). V lost 3 bases and J lost 9; bases outside the gene matches: 9. The CDR3 loop spans 15 amino acids. Here the CDR3 DNA reads TGTGCCAGCAGTTTGAAAGCGGGAGGATGGGGTGAGCAGTTCTTC. This encodes CASSLKAGGWGEQFF.

The J gene is TRBJ2-5, the V gene TRBV18; TRBD2 aligns across 7 bases. This CDR3 region has 16 residues. Germline V gives CDR1 KGHSH, CDR2 LQKENI. V was clipped by 1 base and J by 5 bases; unmatched bases: 10. This chain's CDR3 is CASSPRPVLGGETQYF. The CDR3 nucleotides are TGTGCCAGCTCACCACGGCCGGTCCTCGGGGGGGAGACCCAGTACTTC.

V gene TRBV13 combines with J gene TRBJ2-7; 8 bases match TRBD2. Germline V CDR1 and CDR2: PRHDT, FYEKMQ (reference sequence). The CDR3 sequence is 16 residues long. V was pared by 3 bases and J by 0 bases, with 7 bases of the junction left unmatched. CDR3 bases: TGTGCCAGCAGCTTGGTAGCGGGATGGAGCTCCTACGAGCAGTACTTC. Its translation is CASSLVAGWSSYEQYF.

The chain couples TRBV4-2 to TRBJ2-1; 11 bases line up with TRBD2. Germline CDR1 and CDR2: LGHNA and YNFKEQ. The CDR3 spans 18 residues. V was clipped by 0 bases and J by 6 bases; unmatched bases: 10. Here the CDR3 reads CASSQDRTGTSGVNEQFF. CDR3 nucleotides: TGTGCCAGCAGCCAAGACCGAACCGGGACTAGCGGAGTCAATGAGCAGTTCTTC.

The chain is built from TRBV11-2 and TRBJ2-1; no clear D. Trimming removed 1 base from V and 7 bases from J, with 5 bases in between. The germline V gene has CDR1 SGHAT and CDR2 FQNNGV. The CDR3 is 12 amino acids. CDR3 nucleotide sequence: TGTGCCAGCAGCTTAGTGAGGAATGAGCAGTTCTTC. Protein: CASSLVRNEQFF.

V usage is TRBV9 and J usage is TRBJ2-5; D may be TRBD1 (6 bases). Germline V gene lookup returns CDR1 SGDLS and CDR2 YYNGEE. The CDR3 has 14 amino acids. Trimming removed 6 bases at V and 5 bases at J, with 17 bases between. The CDR3 nucleotides read TGTGCCAGCAACCTACAGGGATGGGGGGAGACCCAGTACTTC. It codes for CASNLQGWGETQYF.

The rearrangement links TRBV6-4 to TRBJ2-1, with 9 nucleotides matching TRBD2. Germline CDR1 MRHNA, CDR2 SNTAGT. J lost 7 bases, V lost 2 bases, and 6 bases had no gene match. The CDR3 covers 15 residues. The DNA of the CDR3 is TGTGCCAGCAGTGACAGGCTAGCGGGACCTAATGAGCAGTTCTTC. Protein product: CASSDRLAGPNEQFF.

This clone has just one count. The gene calls are TRBV7-2 and TRBJ2-1; 9 bases fit TRBD2. The V gene end was trimmed by 1 base and the J gene end by 8 bases; junction bases not matched to a gene: 9. The CDR3 consists of 16 residues. The germline CDR1 and CDR2 sequences are SGHTA and FQGNSA. Here the CDR3 DNA reads TGTGCCAGCAGCTTAGGGAGGCGCGGGAGGGGCGATGAGCAGTTCTTC. Residues: CASSLGRRGRGDEQFF.

The chain is built from TRBV30 and TRBJ2-3; 9 bases align to TRBD2. The CDR3 extends over 15 amino acids. Germline CDR1 reads GTSNPN; CDR2 reads SVGIG (reference sequence). J was trimmed by 4 bases and V by 0 bases; bases with no gene match: 5. CDR3 residues: CAWSVLAGVSDTQYF. DNA for the CDR3: TGTGCCTGGAGTGTACTAGCGGGCGTCTCAGATACGCAGTATTTT.

V is TRBV28 and J is TRBJ2-3; perhaps TRBD1 as D (5 bases). CDR1 and CDR2 (germline): MDHEN, SYDVKM. Trimming took off 6 bases at V and 6 bases at J, with 16 bases between the two ends. The CDR3 is 14 amino acids. Here the CDR3 reads CASSEEMGRDTQYF. CDR3 DNA sequence: TGTGCCAGCAGCGAGGAGATGGGGCGGGATACGCAGTATTTT.

The chain combines TRBV15 with TRBJ2-1, with 8 bases fitting TRBD1. V lost 4 bases, J lost 7 bases, and 9 bases stayed unmatched. In germline, CDR1 is LNHNV, CDR2 YYDKDF (reference sequence). This CDR3 contains 15 residues. CDR3 region: CATSKHLDRENEQFF. CDR3 in DNA: TGTGCCACCAGCAAGCACTTGGACAGGGAAAATGAGCAGTTCTTC.

The chain is built from TRBV7-6 and TRBJ1-4, with D tentatively TRBD1 (5 bases). The germline CDR1 and CDR2 sequences are SGHVS and FNYEAQ. V dropped 4 bases and J dropped 8 bases, with 17 bases sitting between them. This CDR3 contains 15 residues. The CDR3 sequence is CASSSSNGDYEKLFF. In nucleotides, the CDR3 is TGTGCCAGCAGCTCCTCGAATGGGGACTACGAAAAACTGTTTTTT.

The V gene is TRBV7-3, the J gene TRBJ2-6; D perhaps matches TRBD1 (6 bases). Germline V gene lookup returns CDR1 SGHTA and CDR2 FQGTGA. The CDR3 length is 16 residues. V lost 4 bases and J lost 0, with 10 bases in between. This CDR3 is CASSSDRGSGANVLTF. In DNA, the CDR3 is TGTGCCAGCAGCTCGGACAGAGGCTCTGGGGCCAACGTCCTGACTTTC.

The chain has TRBV5-1 and TRBJ2-3; 9 positions agree with TRBD2. V trimming: 7 bases; J trimming: 6 bases; junction bases outside the gene matches: 15. This CDR3 spans 16 amino acids. Germline CDR1 and CDR2: SGHRS and YFSETQ. The CDR3 sequence is CASSKRAGGVGDTQYF. The CDR3, as DNA: TGCGCCAGCTCAAAACGAGCGGGAGGAGTTGGGGATACGCAGTATTTT.

The DNA for the CDR3 is TGTGCCAGCAGCGCGGTCGCGGGACAGGGGGCTGATGGCTACACCTTC. Its translation: CASSAVAGQGADGYTF. The chain joins TRBV9 to TRBJ1-2; TRBD1 matches at 12 bases. Germline values: CDR1 SGDLS, CDR2 YYNGEE. V was pared by 3 bases and J by 6 bases, with 9 bases of the junction left unmatched. The CDR3 is 16 residues long.

The chain employs TRBV7-2 and TRBJ2-7, with TRBD1 as a possible D gene (6 bases). This CDR3 is 14 amino acids long. Germline values: CDR1 SGHTA, CDR2 FQGNSA. The ends were cut back, 5 bases at V and 5 bases at J, with 16 bases in the middle. DNA for the CDR3: TGTGCCAGCAGCCCGACAGGACTCTTGCACGAGCAGTACTTC. This sequence encodes CASSPTGLLHEQYF.